Following are 6 T cell receptor beta chains from one sample sequenced in a study of blood T cell repertoires in COVID-19. Assay: immunoSEQ multiplex PCR; the TCRdb copy retains only in-frame clones and omits some. The sample includes roughly 340,000 clones, roughly 90% of them seen just once. Sequences were obtained from peripheral blood. Source of these receptors: a woman younger than 45 with COVID-19, enrolled during active disease.

In its sample, this clone was seen once. The J gene is TRBJ1-1, the V gene TRBV12-3 or TRBV12-4, with TRBD1 as a possible D gene (5 bases). V lost 4 bases, J lost 5 bases, and 11 bases lay in between. The CDR3 has 13 amino acids. The DNA for the CDR3 is TGTGCCAGCAGTTGGGGCTCAGGGACTGAAGCTTTCTTT. Protein product: CASSWGSGTEAFF.

The chain carries TRBV5-1 and TRBJ2-2; 13 positions agree with TRBD2. The V and J ends lost 0 bases and 0 bases, in that order; junction bases with no gene match: 2. The CDR3 is made up of 18 amino acids. Germline lookup yields CDR1 SGHRS and CDR2 YFSETQ. CDR3 DNA sequence: TGCGCCAGCAGCTTGGAGGGACTAGCGGGGCCGAACACCGGGGAGCTGTTTTTT. This sequence encodes CASSLEGLAGPNTGELFF.

CDR3 coding DNA: TGTGCCAGTAGAGAACAGGGATGGACTGAAGCTTTCTTT. Protein sequence: CASREQGWTEAFF. V usage is TRBV19 and J usage is TRBJ1-1, with TRBD1 as a possible D gene (6 bases). The CDR3 is 13 residues long. Germline V CDR1 and CDR2: LNHDA, SQIVND (reference sequence). Trimming left V 6 bases short and J 5 bases short, with 13 bases between.

The chain recombines TRBV5-1 with TRBJ2-7; a weak D match, TRBD2 (6 bases). The V gene's germline CDR1 is SGHRS and CDR2 YFSETQ. V lost 4 bases and J 0 bases, leaving 17 bases between the germline ends. This CDR3 spans 16 amino acids. The CDR3 loop is CASSHRTTQSSYEQYV. CDR3 DNA: TGCGCCAGCAGCCATAGGACTACCCAGAGCTCCTACGAGCAGTACGTC.

This chain joins TRBV28 and TRBJ2-7; 7 nucleotides line up with TRBD1. J lost 0 bases, V lost 3 bases, and 5 bases had no gene match. The length of the CDR3 is 15 residues. Germline loops: CDR1 MDHEN, CDR2 SYDVKM. CDR3 DNA sequence: TGTGCCAGCAGTTTGGACAGGTTTAGCTCCTACGAGCAGTACTTC. As protein: CASSLDRFSSYEQYF. Supplemented by reference TRBV28 and TRBJ2-7, the full variable domain reads DVKVTQSSRYLVKRTGEKVFLECVQDMDHENMFWYRQDPGLGLRLIYFSYDVKMKEKGDIPEGYSVSREKKERFSLILESASTNQTSMYLCASSLDRFSSYEQYFGPGTRLTVT.

The gene calls are TRBV21-1 and TRBJ2-2; TRBD2 is the table's D call, not checked against the DNA. TRBV21-1 is termed a pseudogene. This CDR3 is built from 17 residues. The CDR3 DNA follows: TGTGCCAGCAGCAAAGGGTCGGGGCGGGAGAACACCGGGGAGCTGTTTTTT. This translates into CASSKGSGRENTGELFF.